The 22 T cell receptor beta chains given below trace back to one sample, sequenced in a study of blood T cells in healthy people across ages. Through a sample-barcoded 5' primer and a J-beta primer mix, a second PCR was run for about 6 to 11 cycles. TCRdb independently ran MiXCR on the 5' RACE reads; one entry per CDR3 protein. The sample includes roughly 800,000 distinct CDR3 sequences, less than 70% of them seen just once. The material sequenced was blood. Receptor source: a man older than 75 in good health.

In this sample, this clonotype turned up a few times. This chain uses TRBV5-1 with TRBJ2-3; D unresolved. The CDR3 contains 11 residues. Germline-derived CDR1 and CDR2 are SGHRS and YFSETQ. The V and J ends lost 2 bases and 7 bases respectively, with 5 bases between them. The CDR3 is CASSFANTQYF. The DNA for the CDR3 is TGCGCCAGCAGCTTCGCGAATACGCAGTATTTT.

The chain is built from TRBV7-2 and TRBJ1-1; D is unclear. Germline values: CDR1 SGHTA, CDR2 FQGNSA. This CDR3 has 13 residues. The V end was cut by 1 base, the J end by 4 bases, with 7 bases between. The CDR3 nucleotides read TGTGCCAGCAGCTTAGTGGTTCCCACTGAAGCTTTCTTT. Encoded protein: CASSLVVPTEAFF.

This clonotype appeared a few times. The V call is TRBV7-9, the J call TRBJ1-4, with D tentatively TRBD1 (5 bases). Trimming took off 4 bases at V and 13 bases at J, with 19 bases between the two ends. Looked up from germline, CDR1 is SEHNR and CDR2 is FQNEAQ (reference sequence). This CDR3 contains 14 residues. CDR3 DNA: TGTGCCAGCAGCTCCTCCGGGACGAGCCAGGGACTGTTTTTT. It yields the protein CASSSSGTSQGLFF.

The gene calls are TRBV29-1 and TRBJ1-2; D is possibly TRBD1 (5 bases). V was cut by 4 bases and J by 5 bases, with 11 bases left in between. Germline assignment: CDR1 SQVTM and CDR2 ANQGSEA. This CDR3 is 12 amino acids long. The CDR3 sequence: CSVAAGSYGYTF. CDR3 bases: TGCAGCGTTGCGGCAGGGTCGTATGGCTACACCTTC.

The J gene is TRBJ1-2, the V gene TRBV28; TRBD1 might be the D (6 bases). The CDR3 spans 12 residues. V lost 5 bases, J lost 6 bases, and 10 bases lay in between. The germline gives CDR1 MDHEN, CDR2 SYDVKM. The CDR3 protein is CASSAYRDGYTF. DNA of the CDR3: TGTGCCAGCAGTGCGTACAGGGATGGCTACACCTTC.

The chain combines TRBV9 with TRBJ2-3; D is undetermined. Germline V gene lookup returns CDR1 SGDLS and CDR2 YYNGEE. This CDR3 contains 13 residues. V was clipped by 0 bases and J by 14 bases, with 16 bases between them. CDR3 coding DNA: TGTGCCAGCAGCGTAGCTTCAGGTGAATACGCGTATTTT. Protein sequence: CASSVASGEYAYF.

This clonotype occurred a few times. This chain links TRBV20-1 with TRBJ2-3, with 11 positions matching TRBD2. Germline V gives CDR1 DFQATT, CDR2 SNEGSKA (reference sequence). The trim removed 3 bases at V and 2 bases at J, leaving 10 bases unmatched. The CDR3 extends over 17 amino acids. CDR3 region: CSASGLAGGPVTDTQYF. As DNA, the CDR3 is TGCAGTGCTAGTGGGCTAGCGGGAGGCCCGGTCACAGATACGCAGTATTTT.

The V call is TRBV12-3 or TRBV12-4, the J call TRBJ2-5, with D possibly matching TRBD2 (5 bases). V was shortened by 5 bases and J by 1 base, with 11 bases between the two germline ends. There are 14 residues in the CDR3. CDR3 sequence reads: CASSVSGFQETQYF. CDR3 DNA: TGTGCCAGCAGTGTCAGCGGATTCCAAGAGACCCAGTACTTC.

This sequence joins TRBV18 and TRBJ2-1; 9 nucleotides align to TRBD2. Germline V gives CDR1 KGHSH, CDR2 LQKENI. The CDR3 consists of 14 residues. The trim removed 3 bases at V and 10 bases at J, leaving 7 bases unmatched. CDR3 region: CASSPLAGVREQFF. The DNA for the CDR3 is TGTGCCAGCTCACCCTTAGCGGGAGTGCGGGAGCAGTTCTTC.

The rearrangement uses TRBV6-6 and TRBJ2-1, with D maybe TRBD2 (6 bases). CDR1 is MNHNY and CDR2 is SVGAGI in the germline V gene (reference sequence). The CDR3 length is 14 residues. V lost 2 bases, J lost 9 bases, and 14 bases lay in between. CDR3 region: CASSYGPPGGEQFF. DNA for the CDR3: TGTGCCAGCAGTTACGGCCCCCCCGGGGGTGAGCAGTTCTTC.

The V call is TRBV20-1, the J call TRBJ2-3; TRBD2 agrees at 11 bases. V shed 4 bases, J shed 5 bases, and the junction held 5 bases outside the gene matches. Germline V gene sequence: CDR1 DFQATT, CDR2 SNEGSKA (reference sequence). The CDR3 is 14 residues long. The CDR3 bases are TGCAGTGCTATGTTAGCGGGGGGGCAAGATACGCAGTATTTT. Its protein product is CSAMLAGGQDTQYF.

This clonotype was counted only a few times. V is TRBV29-1 and J is TRBJ2-7; 10 bases line up with TRBD1. The V gene end was trimmed by 6 bases and the J gene end by 4 bases; junction bases not matched to a gene: 6. The V gene's germline CDR1 is SQVTM and CDR2 ANQGSEA. The CDR3 loop spans 13 amino acids. For the CDR3, the DNA is TGCAGCGTGTGGGACAGGGGACCGTACGAGCAGTACTTC. It translates to CSVWDRGPYEQYF.

The chain carries TRBV7-2 and TRBJ2-1, with D possibly matching TRBD1 (5 bases). The end of the DNA is better explained by TRBJ2-7, so the J call may be wrong. The CDR3 consists of 15 residues. From germline, CDR1 is SGHTA and CDR2 FQGNSA. The CDR3, as DNA: TGTGCCAGCAGCTTAAGGGGCGATTCCTACAATGAGCAGTACTTC. Translated: CASSLRGDSYNEQYF.

The chain joins TRBV5-1 to TRBJ2-1; TRBD2 aligns across 7 bases. With V trimmed by 0 bases and J by 4 bases, 7 bases remained unmatched. Germline V gene lookup returns CDR1 SGHRS and CDR2 YFSETQ. The CDR3 spans 16 residues. CDR3 amino acids: CASSLDRTRKYNEQFF. The CDR3 nucleotides read TGCGCCAGCAGCTTGGACAGGACTAGGAAATACAATGAGCAGTTCTTC. The full variable domain, rest sourced from reference TRBV5-1 and TRBJ2-1, is KAGVTQTPRYLIKTRGQQVTLSCSPISGHRSVSWYQQTPGQGLQFLFEYFSETQRNKGNFPGRFSGRQFSNSRSEMNVSTLELGDSALYLCASSLDRTRKYNEQFFGPGTRLTVL.

The chain employs TRBV6-5 and TRBJ2-7, with no clear D. V was cut by 2 bases and J by 0 bases, with 8 bases left in between. In germline, CDR1 is MNHEY, CDR2 SVGAGI. CDR3 length equals 14 residues. The CDR3 DNA reads as TGTGCCAGCAGTTACCGGAGCTCCTCCTACGAGCAGTACTTC. It is translated as CASSYRSSSYEQYF.

DNA of the CDR3: TGCAGCGTTAAGGACGGACTAGCGAGCAGCACAGATACGCAGTATTTT. Encoded protein: CSVKDGLASSTDTQYF. V gene TRBV29-1 combines with J gene TRBJ2-3; 9 nucleotides align to TRBD2. Trimming took 5 bases from V and 0 from J; bases not matched to a gene: 9. The germline V gene encodes CDR1 SQVTM and CDR2 ANQGSEA. This CDR3 is built from 16 residues.

The chain links TRBV27 to TRBJ2-5, with a possible D match to TRBD2 (7 bases). Trimming removed 2 bases at V and 11 bases at J, with 21 bases between. Looked up from germline, CDR1 is MNHEY and CDR2 is SMNVEV (reference sequence). This CDR3 spans 15 amino acids. In DNA form, the CDR3 reads TGTGCCAGCAGTTTAGGGGGCTGGGAGGGCTACGGGCAGTACTTC. Its protein is CASSLGGWEGYGQYF.

The chain combines TRBV6-1 with TRBJ2-3; 7 nucleotides match TRBD2. The V gene's germline CDR1 is MNHNS and CDR2 SASEGT. With 1 base clipped from V and 14 bases from J, the junction kept 15 bases outside the gene matches. The CDR3 runs to 15 residues. As DNA, the CDR3 is TGTGCCAGCAGTGAAGGGGCGGGAGCGCACAGATACGCGTATTTT. Its protein is CASSEGAGAHRYAYF.

This chain joins TRBV28 and TRBJ2-1, with 7 bases aligning to TRBD1. The CDR3 is 15 amino acids. The germline CDR1 and CDR2 sequences are MDHEN and SYDVKM. The J segment lost 2 bases and the V segment lost 1 base, leaving 2 bases of the junction unmatched. The CDR3 bases are TGTGCCAGCAGTTTATTACAGGGGACCTACAATGAGCAGTTCTTC. This encodes CASSLLQGTYNEQFF.

The chain couples TRBV7-2 to TRBJ2-7, with unresolved D. This CDR3 spans 13 amino acids. The ends were cut back, 6 bases at V and 5 bases at J, with 14 bases in the middle. CDR1 SGHTA and CDR2 FQGNSA come from the germline V gene. CDR3 in DNA: TGTGCCAGCAGGGCGTCTGGCGCCCACGAGCAGTACTTC. Amino acid sequence: CASRASGAHEQYF.

The rearrangement links TRBV12-3 or TRBV12-4 to TRBJ2-7; 11 positions agree with TRBD1. The CDR3 runs to 14 residues. J lost 4 bases, V lost 6 bases, and 5 bases had no gene match. The CDR3 spells CASSRGQGDYEQYF. As DNA, the CDR3 is TGTGCCAGCAGCCGGGGACAGGGGGATTACGAGCAGTACTTC.

This clonotype was seen a handful of times. The chain couples TRBV27 to TRBJ1-6; no clear D gene. The germline V gene has CDR1 MNHEY and CDR2 SMNVEV (reference sequence). The V and J ends lost 2 bases and 11 bases respectively, with 13 bases between them. The CDR3 length is 14 residues. The CDR3 coding sequence is TGTGCCAGCAGTTTAGTCCGGATCTCGGCACCCCTCCACTTT. It yields the protein CASSLVRISAPLHF.